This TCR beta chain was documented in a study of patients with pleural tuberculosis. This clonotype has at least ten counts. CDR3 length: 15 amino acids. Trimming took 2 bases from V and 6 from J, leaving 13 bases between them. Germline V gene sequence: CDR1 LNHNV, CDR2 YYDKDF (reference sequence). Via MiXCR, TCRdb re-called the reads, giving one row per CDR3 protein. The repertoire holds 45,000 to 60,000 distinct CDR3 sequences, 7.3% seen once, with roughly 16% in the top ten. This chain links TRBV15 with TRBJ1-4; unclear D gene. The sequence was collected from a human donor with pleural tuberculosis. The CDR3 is CATSRFGLGDEKLFF. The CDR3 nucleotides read TGTGCCACCAGCAGATTTGGTTTGGGCGATGAAAAACTGTTTTTT. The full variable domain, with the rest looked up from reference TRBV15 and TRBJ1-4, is DAMVIQNPRYQVTQFGKPVTLSCSQTLNHNVMYWYQQKSSQAPKLLFHYYDKDFNNEADTPDNFQSRRPNTSFCFLDIRSPGLGDTAMYLCATSRFGLGDEKLFFGSGTQLSVL.